Sequencing of this TCR beta chain was carried out in a study of CD8+ T cells in alopecia areata. Study as a whole: The study gave treated patients oral tofacitinib at 5 to 10 mg twice daily. Tofacitinib ran for 6 to 18 months before 6 months off drug. Study observations and caveats: The study found tofacitinib significantly decreased scalp clonality and expanded CD8+ clones among the top 100.

Stated treatment: oral pan-JAK inhibitor, 5-10 mg twice daily. Reverse transcription of extracted RNA yielded cDNA, which provided the sequencing template. Libraries were prepared by immunoSEQ multiplex PCR; TCRdb keeps only in-frame clonotypes and omits some of them. This table has fewer than 350,000 clones, roughly 50% appearing once. The V gene's germline CDR1 is GTSNPN and CDR2 SVGIG (reference sequence). The CDR3 sequence is 14 residues long. Remarks on this clone: Its antigen is unidentified.

The sequences come from CD4+ T cells sorted from blood, collected at week 24, from a patient treated with tofacitinib. This sequence joins TRBV30 and TRBJ2-5, with D unresolved. The last part of the DNA fits TRBJ2-7 better; the J call may be wrong. This receptor was taken from a human donor with alopecia areata. The CDR3 coding sequence is TGTGCCTGCGCCTGGGCCGGAAGCTCCTACGAGCAGTACTTC. This translates into CACAWAGSSYEQYF.